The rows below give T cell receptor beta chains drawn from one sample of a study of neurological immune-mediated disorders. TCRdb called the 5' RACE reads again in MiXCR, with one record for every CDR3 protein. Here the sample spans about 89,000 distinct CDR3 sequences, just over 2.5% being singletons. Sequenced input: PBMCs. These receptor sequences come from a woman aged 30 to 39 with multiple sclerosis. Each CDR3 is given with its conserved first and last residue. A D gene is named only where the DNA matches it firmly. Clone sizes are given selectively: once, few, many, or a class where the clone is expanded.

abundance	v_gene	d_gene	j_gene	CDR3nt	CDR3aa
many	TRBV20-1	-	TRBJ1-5	TGCAGTGTTACTCAGGCTGACCAAAATCAGCCCCAGCATTTT	CSVTQADQNQPQHF
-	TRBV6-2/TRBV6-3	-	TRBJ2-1	TGTGCCAGCAGCGAAGCGGTCTTCTCCTACAATGAGCAGTTCTTC	CASSEAVFSYNEQFF
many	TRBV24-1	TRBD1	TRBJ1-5	TGTGCCACCGGGACAGAGGATAATCAGCCCCAGCATTTT	CATGTEDNQPQHF
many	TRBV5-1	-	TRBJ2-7	TGCGCCAGCAGCTTGGACGGGGGCAGCTCCTACGAGCAGTACTTC	CASSLDGGSSYEQYF
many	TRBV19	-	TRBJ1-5	TGTGCCACCTGCCCGGGGGCTGGCCAGCCCCAGCATTTT	CATCPGAGQPQHF
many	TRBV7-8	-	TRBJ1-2	TGTGCCAGCAGCTTAGTAGGGGCGGCAGGAGGCTACACCTTC	CASSLVGAAGGYTF
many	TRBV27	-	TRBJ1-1	TGTGCCAGCAGTTTTCGGCAGGGCCCTGGGAACACTGAAGCTTTCTTT	CASSFRQGPGNTEAFF
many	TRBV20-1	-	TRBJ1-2	TGCAGTGCAAGGACAGACAATAACTATGGCTACACCTTC	CSARTDNNYGYTF
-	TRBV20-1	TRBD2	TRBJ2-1	TGCAGTGCTAGAGATCAGCGGGAGGTCGGATACAATGAGCAGTTCTTC	CSARDQREVGYNEQFF
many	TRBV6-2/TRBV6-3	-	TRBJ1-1	TGTGCCAGCAGACCTGGGGGGGTAGACACTGAAGCTTTCTTT	CASRPGGVDTEAFF
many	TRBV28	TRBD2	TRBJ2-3	TGTGCCAGCAGTTTGGGTCGGGAGGGCACAGATACGCAGTATTTT	CASSLGREGTDTQYF
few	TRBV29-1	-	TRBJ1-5	TGCAGCGTTGTAGATCAGAACAATCAGCCCCAGCATTTT	CSVVDQNNQPQHF
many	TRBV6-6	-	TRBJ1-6	TGTGCCAGCAGTTACAACGGAGGCGCACCCCTCCACTTT	CASSYNGGAPLHF
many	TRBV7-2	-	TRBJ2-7	TGTGCCAGCAGCTTAGTGTCAGGTTCTTCCTACGAGCAGTACTTC	CASSLVSGSSYEQYF
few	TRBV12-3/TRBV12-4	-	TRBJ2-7	TGTGCCAGCAGTCAAGTACGGCCCCCTTACGAGCAGTACTTC	CASSQVRPPYEQYF
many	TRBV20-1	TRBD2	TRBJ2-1	TGCAGTGCTAGTGCGGCGGGAGGAAGGGATGAGCAGTTCTTC	CSASAAGGRDEQFF
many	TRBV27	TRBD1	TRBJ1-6	TGTGCCAGCAGTTTTAGTGGGACAGGGCCCGGTTCACCCCTCCACTTT	CASSFSGTGPGSPLHF